This record looks at one T cell receptor (beta chain) sequence and its context. V shed 1 base and J shed 5 bases, with 8 bases lying between them. Germline V gene sequence: CDR1 SGHNT, CDR2 YENEEA. This CDR3 has 13 amino acids. These data originate in a study of T cell changes during pregnancy in multiple sclerosis. Assay: immunoSEQ multiplex PCR; the TCRdb copy retains only in-frame clones and omits some. The sample records fewer than 75,000 clones, about 89% being singletons. The clonotype was recovered from a female donor with multiple sclerosis, enrolled in a pregnancy study. The chain recombines TRBV11-3 with TRBJ1-1; D uncertain. Sequences were derived from peripheral blood, sampled in the second trimester of pregnancy. The CDR3 coding sequence is TGTGCCAGCAGCTTAGTAAGAGAAACTGAAGCTTTCTTT. Protein: CASSLVRETEAFF. Drawing the rest from reference TRBV11-3 and TRBJ1-1, the complete variable domain is EAGVVQSPRYKIIEKKQPVAFWCNPISGHNTLYWYLQNLGQGPELLIRYENEEAVDDSQLPKDRFSAERLKGVDSTLKIQPAELGDSAVYLCASSLVRETEAFFGQGTRLTVV.